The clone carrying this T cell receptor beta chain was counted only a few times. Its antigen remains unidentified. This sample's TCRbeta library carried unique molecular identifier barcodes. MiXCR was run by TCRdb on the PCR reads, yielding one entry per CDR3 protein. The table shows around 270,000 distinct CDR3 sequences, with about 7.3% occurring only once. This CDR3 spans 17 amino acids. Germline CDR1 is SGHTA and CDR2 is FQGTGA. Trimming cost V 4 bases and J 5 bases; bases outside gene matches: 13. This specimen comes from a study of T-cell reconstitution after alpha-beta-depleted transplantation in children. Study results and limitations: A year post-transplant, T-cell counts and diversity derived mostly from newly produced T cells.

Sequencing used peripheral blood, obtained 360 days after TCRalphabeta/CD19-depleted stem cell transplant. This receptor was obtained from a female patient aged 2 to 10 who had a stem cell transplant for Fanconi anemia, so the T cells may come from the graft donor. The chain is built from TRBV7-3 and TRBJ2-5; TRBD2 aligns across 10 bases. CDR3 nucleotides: TGTGCCAGCAGCTCCCGGGGTAGCGGGGGGCCGATGGAGACCCAGTACTTC. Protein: CASSSRGSGGPMETQYF.